This T cell receptor beta chain came from a study of blood T cell repertoires in COVID-19. The overall study: The study drew acute and convalescent COVID-19 samples from the United States, Italy and Spain. PBMCs, B-cell-depleted T cells, or T cells provided the cDNA or gDNA that made up the material.

Source study methods: Nucleated cell number was recorded as an estimate derived from reference gene primer amplification. Assay used: immunoSEQ multiplex PCR; TCRdb lists only in-frame clones, some missing. The V and J calls and clone size come from that table; D and trimming were worked out from the DNA. The sample includes 110,000 to 150,000 clones, roughly 80% of them seen just once. This clone was detected once. The source material was peripheral blood. This clonotype was obtained from a man aged 70-80 years who had recovered from COVID-19.

The CDR3 DNA follows: TGCAGCGTTCCCTTCGGGAGGGCCGTTAGGAATGAGCAGTTCTTC. Its translation is CSVPFGRAVRNEQFF. The chain is built from TRBV29-1 and TRBJ2-1, with 8 bases that match TRBD2. Germline CDR1 SQVTM, CDR2 ANQGSEA. V was pared by 5 bases and J by 7 bases, with 13 bases of the junction left unmatched. The CDR3 runs to 15 residues.